These 28 T cell receptor beta chains share one sample of origin, sequenced in a study of cytotoxic CD8 clonotypes in ibrutinib-treated CLL. The data were produced by immunoSEQ multiplex PCR, yet TCRdb's version contains in-frame clones alone and is incomplete. The sample holds about 97,000 clones, approximately 71% seen once. The sequenced sample was PBMCs, obtained after 24 months of ibrutinib treatment. These receptors were collected from a human donor with chronic lymphocytic leukemia.

This chain links TRBV29-1 with TRBJ1-1; D gene uncertain. The CDR3 is 12 residues long. Germline assignment: CDR1 SQVTM and CDR2 ANQGSEA. Deletions cut 4 bases from V and 3 bases from J, with 9 bases between. The CDR3 sequence: CSVVAEYTEAFF. The CDR3 DNA follows: TGCAGCGTTGTTGCGGAGTACACTGAAGCTTTCTTT.

The rearrangement links TRBV6-1 to TRBJ2-1, with 10 bases fitting TRBD1. The germline CDR1 and CDR2 sequences are MNHNS and SASEGT. This CDR3 comprises 15 residues. The V and J ends lost 2 bases and 8 bases, in that order; junction bases with no gene match: 6. The CDR3: CASSEPGQGIDEQFF. CDR3 DNA: TGTGCCAGCAGTGAACCGGGACAGGGGATCGATGAGCAGTTCTTC.

The sample holds one count of this clone. This rearrangement joins TRBV18 to TRBJ2-7; 8 bases are shared with TRBD2. Germline CDR1 KGHSH, CDR2 LQKENI. After removal of 2 bases from V and 4 bases from J, the junction contained 10 bases not matched to a gene. CDR3 size: 16 residues. CDR3 loop: CASSPSGGYTFYEQYF. The CDR3 DNA reads as TGTGCCAGCTCACCAAGCGGGGGCTACACTTTTTACGAGCAGTACTTC.

The chain combines TRBV6-1 with TRBJ2-5, with D unclear. The CDR3 length is 16 residues. V was cut by 3 bases and J by 1 base, with 15 bases left in between. Germline-derived CDR1 and CDR2 are MNHNS and SASEGT. The CDR3 DNA follows: TGTGCCAGCAGTGACCCTTCGCGGAACTTCCAAGAGACCCAGTACTTC. Its translation: CASSDPSRNFQETQYF.

This chain joins TRBV9 and TRBJ2-2; the D gene is possibly TRBD2 (6 bases). CDR3 size: 15 residues. Trimming took off 4 bases at V and 5 bases at J, with 15 bases between the two ends. CDR1 and CDR2 from the germline V gene are SGDLS and YYNGEE. CDR3 sequence (DNA): TGTGCCAGCAGCTCGGCGGGGTTTGGAACCGGGGAGCTGTTTTTT. This translates into CASSSAGFGTGELFF.

The J gene is TRBJ1-3, the V gene TRBV7-9, with 8 bases fitting TRBD1. After removal of 3 bases from V and 3 bases from J, the junction contained 7 bases not matched to a gene. Germline values: CDR1 SEHNR, CDR2 FQNEAQ (reference sequence). The CDR3 has 16 amino acids. CDR3 DNA: TGTGCCAGCAGCTTCCCTACAGGGGGATATGGAAACACCATATATTTT. Protein sequence: CASSFPTGGYGNTIYF.

The chain has TRBV6-1 and TRBJ2-7; D may match TRBD1 or TRBD2 (6 bases each). This CDR3 has 15 amino acids. Trimming took off 6 bases at V and 3 bases at J, with 18 bases between the two ends. The germline CDR1 and CDR2 sequences are MNHNS and SASEGT. CDR3 coding DNA: TGTGCCAGCAGGGGGGGCGGGCTCCCTAACTACGAGCAGTACTTC. This sequence encodes CASRGGGLPNYEQYF.

The chain uses TRBV11-2 and TRBJ2-7; D gene unclear. The CDR3 covers 13 residues. Germline V gene lookup returns CDR1 SGHAT and CDR2 FQNNGV. V was clipped by 1 base and J by 1 base, with 5 bases between them. In DNA, the CDR3 is TGTGCCAGCAGCTTAGCAGGTTCCTACGAGCAGTACTTC. This codes for CASSLAGSYEQYF.

This clone came up a few times. The rearrangement joins TRBV9 to TRBJ1-4; TRBD1 is a possible D gene (6 bases). Germline CDR1 SGDLS, CDR2 YYNGEE. The CDR3 totals 14 residues. V lost 2 bases and J lost 7, with 12 bases in between. Written as DNA, the CDR3 is TGTGCCAGCAGCGTCGGGGCAGGGGTTGAAAAACTGTTTTTT. This translates into CASSVGAGVEKLFF.

The J gene is TRBJ2-5, the V gene TRBV7-6; a weak D match, TRBD2 (6 bases). CDR1 is SGHVS and CDR2 is FNYEAQ in the germline V gene. The V gene lost 0 bases and the J gene lost 7 bases, with 6 bases spanning the gap. This CDR3 is built from 12 residues. The CDR3 DNA reads TGTGCCAGCAGCTTAGCGGAGGGGACCCAGTACTTC. It translates to CASSLAEGTQYF.

The chain couples TRBV5-1 to TRBJ2-7, with 8 bases lining up with TRBD1. The CDR3 contains 12 residues. The ends lost 2 bases at V and 5 bases at J; junction bases unmatched: 0. The germline gives CDR1 SGHRS, CDR2 YFSETQ. The CDR3 coding sequence is TGCGCCAGCAGCTTACAGGGGGACGAGCAGTACTTC. This sequence encodes CASSLQGDEQYF.

This clone has just a few counts. The chain carries TRBV2 and TRBJ1-4; D remains unclear. V was clipped by 4 bases and J by 8 bases, with 8 bases between them. Germline CDR1 SNHLY, CDR2 FYNNEI. The length of the CDR3 is 12 residues. CDR3 region: CASSVLTEKLFF. CDR3 DNA: TGTGCCAGCAGTGTATTAACCGAAAAACTGTTTTTT.

The rearrangement links TRBV4-1 to TRBJ2-4; 7 bases fit TRBD1. The V segment lost 0 bases and the J segment 3 bases; nucleotides outside the gene matches: 5. The CDR3 totals 16 residues. CDR1 and CDR2 from the germline V gene are MGHRA and YSYEKL. The CDR3, as DNA: TGCGCCAGCAGCCAAGAAGGGGGCAGGGTCAAAAACATTCAGTACTTC. This codes for CASSQEGGRVKNIQYF.

The chain couples TRBV19 to TRBJ1-5, with a weak D call TRBD1 (6 bases). The length of the CDR3 is 14 residues. The V end lost 6 bases, the J end lost 10 bases, and 19 bases lay between the germline ends. Germline V gene lookup returns CDR1 LNHDA and CDR2 SQIVND (reference sequence). CDR3 nucleotide sequence: TGTGCCAGTAGCGCCCGGGGGCCGCAGCCTCCCCAGCATTTT. Translated: CASSARGPQPPQHF.

This chain uses TRBV19 with TRBJ2-1, with 8 positions matching TRBD2. This CDR3 contains 15 residues. CDR1 is LNHDA, CDR2 SQIVND, per germline (reference sequence). Trimming cost V 1 base and J 9 bases; bases outside gene matches: 8. CDR3 sequence: CASSIVAGSQGEQFF. The CDR3 DNA reads as TGTGCCAGTAGTATAGTAGCGGGATCACAGGGTGAGCAGTTCTTC.

The V gene is TRBV4-3, the J gene TRBJ2-5, with a tentative D call TRBD1 (5 bases). This CDR3 is built from 15 residues. Trimming pared 5 bases from V and 0 bases from J, leaving 13 bases between. Looked up from germline, CDR1 is LGHNA and CDR2 is YSLEER. The CDR3, as DNA: TGCGCCAGCAGCGCTTCGACAGCGTACCAAGAGACCCAGTACTTC. This encodes CASSASTAYQETQYF.

This sequence joins TRBV5-4 and TRBJ1-1, with D maybe TRBD1 (5 bases). Looked up from germline, CDR1 is SGHNT and CDR2 is YYREEE (reference sequence). Between the trimmed V and J ends, which lost 2 bases and 1 base, there was a span of 9 bases. The CDR3 has 14 residues. The CDR3 DNA reads TGTGCCAGCAGCTTAGCCAGGGCGAACACTGAAGCTTTCTTT. Amino acid sequence: CASSLARANTEAFF.

The V and J genes are TRBV7-2 and TRBJ2-5; possibly TRBD2 for D (6 bases). V was pared by 6 bases and J by 5 bases, with 10 bases between. Germline assignment: CDR1 SGHTA and CDR2 FQGNSA. The CDR3 is made up of 12 amino acids. The CDR3: CASRGGEETQYF. Written as DNA, the CDR3 is TGTGCCAGCAGGGGGGGAGAGGAGACCCAGTACTTC.

The chain joins TRBV6-6 to TRBJ1-5; possibly TRBD1 for D (6 bases). This CDR3 has 13 amino acids. CDR1 is MNHNY, CDR2 SVGAGI, per germline (reference sequence). V was cut by 2 bases and J by 5 bases, with 7 bases left in between. DNA of the CDR3: TGTGCCAGCAGTTACGGGGGGCATCAGCCCCAGCATTTT. This sequence encodes CASSYGGHQPQHF.

The rearrangement uses TRBV6-1 and TRBJ1-1; 7 nucleotides line up with TRBD1. The V and J ends lost 6 bases and 7 bases, in that order; junction bases with no gene match: 5. Germline CDR1 and CDR2: MNHNS and SASEGT. This CDR3 contains 12 residues. The DNA of the CDR3 is TGTGCCAGCAGGTCTGGACAGGATGAAGCTTTCTTT. Amino acids: CASRSGQDEAFF.

This sequence joins TRBV10-1 and TRBJ2-7; TRBD2 matches 8 bases. The CDR3 length is 15 residues. V was pared by 4 bases and J by 0 bases, with 5 bases of the junction left unmatched. CDR1 is WNHNN and CDR2 is SYGVQD in the germline V gene (reference sequence). CDR3 nucleotides: TGCGCCAGCAGTGCCCAGCGGGGGAGCTCCTACGAGCAGTACTTC. Its translation is CASSAQRGSSYEQYF.

The chain joins TRBV4-3 to TRBJ1-1; D is ambiguous. This CDR3 has 14 amino acids. Trimming removed 1 base from V and 0 bases from J, with 6 bases in between. Per germline, CDR1 LGHNA and CDR2 YSLEER. Here the CDR3 reads CASSQVGMNTEAFF. CDR3 DNA sequence: TGCGCCAGCAGCCAAGTCGGCATGAACACTGAAGCTTTCTTT.

This clone has a single count. The chain couples TRBV6-1 to TRBJ2-1; 9 bases are a match to TRBD2. Germline CDR1 and CDR2: MNHNS and SASEGT. The CDR3 covers 15 residues. The V segment lost 4 bases and the J segment 2 bases; nucleotides outside the gene matches: 3. The CDR3, as DNA: TGTGCCAGCAGTGCCCTAGCGGGAACCTACAATGAGCAGTTCTTC. It specifies CASSALAGTYNEQFF.

V gene TRBV28 combines with J gene TRBJ2-7; TRBD1 agrees at 8 bases. Germline values: CDR1 MDHEN, CDR2 SYDVKM. The CDR3 totals 15 residues. J was trimmed by 5 bases and V by 7 bases; bases with no gene match: 13. In DNA, the CDR3 is TGTGCCAGCAAACCGCAGGGGGCGCAGGAGGACGAGCAGTACTTC. Amino acid sequence: CASKPQGAQEDEQYF.

The V call is TRBV7-9, the J call TRBJ2-2; D is unclear. CDR1 is SEHNR and CDR2 is FQNEAQ in the germline V gene (reference sequence). V was trimmed by 2 bases and J by 0 bases, leaving 10 bases between them. CDR3 length: 16 residues. Here the CDR3 reads CASSLLRVSNTGELFF. CDR3 sequence (DNA): TGTGCCAGCAGCTTATTACGGGTTTCGAACACCGGGGAGCTGTTTTTT. Based on the CDR3 plus reference TRBV7-9 and TRBJ2-2, the full variable domain is DTGVSQNPRHKITKRGQNVTFRCDPISEHNRLYWYRQTLGQGPEFLTYFQNEAQLEKSRLLSDRFSAERPKGSFSTLEIQRTEQGDSAMYLCASSLLRVSNTGELFFGEGSRLTVL.

The chain couples TRBV5-5 to TRBJ2-1; D remains unclear. The V and J ends lost 0 bases and 3 bases respectively, with 13 bases between them. The CDR3 runs to 16 residues. CDR1 and CDR2 (germline): SGHKS, YYEKEE (reference sequence). CDR3 loop: CASSLGAPLVYNEQFF. In DNA form, the CDR3 reads TGTGCCAGCAGCTTGGGGGCCCCACTGGTCTACAATGAGCAGTTCTTC.

This rearrangement joins TRBV5-1 to TRBJ2-3; TRBD1 matches 11 bases. The CDR3 totals 14 residues. V shed 5 bases, J shed 5 bases, and the junction held 4 bases outside the gene matches. Per germline, CDR1 SGHRS and CDR2 YFSETQ. CDR3 in DNA: TGCGCCAGCAGATCCGGGACAGGGGGAGATACGCAGTATTTT. Translated, it gives CASRSGTGGDTQYF.

The rearrangement uses TRBV18 and TRBJ2-3; no clear D gene. The CDR3 sequence is 14 residues long. Germline-derived CDR1 and CDR2 are KGHSH and LQKENI. V was cut by 0 bases and J by 0 bases, with 4 bases left in between. The CDR3 bases are TGTGCCAGCTCACCACCGTGGAGCACAGATACGCAGTATTTT. Translation: CASSPPWSTDTQYF.